This T cell receptor beta chain was obtained from a study of CD8+ T cells in alopecia areata. Study-level background: Tofacitinib administration persisted for 6 to 18 months, succeeded by 6 months off drug. Study-wide findings and caveats: Scalp and blood samples kept many expanded lesional clones throughout tofacitinib.

Following RNA extraction, reverse transcription yielded cDNA that acted as the sequencing template. The protocol was immunoSEQ multiplex PCR, while the TCRdb copy is restricted to in-frame clones and leaves out a portion. The data show 3,900 or so clones, 60% to 75% seen once. Germline CDR1 reads SQVTM; CDR2 reads ANQGSEA. V shed 8 bases and J shed 7 bases, with 18 bases lying between them. The CDR3 sequence is 13 residues long. Concerning this clone: The antigen is unknown.

The treatment: oral pan-JAK inhibitor, 5-10 mg twice daily. Alopecia areata patients provided lesional scalp punch biopsies and peripheral blood, both collected for the study. The material was skin, obtained at week 24, from a patient treated with tofacitinib. The rearrangement links TRBV29-1 to TRBJ2-1; TRBD1 or TRBD2 may be the D gene (5 bases each). This receptor was taken from a human donor with alopecia areata. The CDR3 here is CSPTRGLTNEQFF. CDR3 coding DNA: TGCAGCCCCACCCGGGGCCTTACAAATGAGCAGTTCTTC.